Below, 11 T cell receptor beta chains from the same sample are listed, as sequenced in a study of neurological immune-mediated disorders. MiXCR, applied by TCRdb to the 5' RACE reads, yields one record per CDR3 protein. The sample holds 71,000 or so distinct CDR3 sequences; 5% to 5.5% are singletons and the top ten take 2% to 2.5%. Sequencing used PBMCs. The receptor set was obtained from a woman aged 25 to 39 with multiple sclerosis.

This clonotype was recorded a few times. The chain uses TRBV7-3 and TRBJ2-1, with TRBD2 identical over 8 bases. The CDR3 contains 15 residues. The trim removed 2 bases at V and 6 bases at J, leaving 6 bases unmatched. Germline V gives CDR1 SGHTA, CDR2 FQGTGA. The CDR3 DNA follows: TGTGCCAGCAGCTTAGGGACTAGTGGGGTCAATGAGCAGTTCTTC. Translating gives CASSLGTSGVNEQFF. Full variable domain (rest looked up from reference TRBV7-3 and TRBJ2-1): GAGVSQTPSNKVTEKGKYVELRCDPISGHTALYWYRQSLGQGPEFLIYFQGTGAADDSGLPNDRFFAVRPEGSVSTLKIQRTERGDSAVYLCASSLGTSGVNEQFFGPGTRLTVL.

This clonotype was seen at least ten times. The chain carries TRBV6-5 and TRBJ1-2, with a tentative D call TRBD1 (6 bases). CDR3 length: 13 amino acids. The ends were cut back, 0 bases at V and 6 bases at J, with 8 bases in the middle. Germline V gene data show CDR1 as MNHEY and CDR2 as SVGAGI. The CDR3 spells CASSYSGTNGYTF. CDR3 DNA sequence: TGTGCCAGCAGTTACTCGGGGACAAATGGCTACACCTTC.

This clonotype was detected ten times or more. The chain combines TRBV5-5 with TRBJ2-1; D not certain. Germline V gene data show CDR1 as SGHKS and CDR2 as YYEKEE (reference sequence). The CDR3 covers 13 residues. V lost 5 bases to trimming and J lost 6 bases, with 12 bases between them. The CDR3 nucleotides read TGTGCCAGCAGTCCGTTTGTAGTCAATGAGCAGTTCTTC. Amino acid sequence: CASSPFVVNEQFF.

This clonotype occurred many times. The V call is TRBV12-3 or TRBV12-4, the J call TRBJ1-4; D is unresolved. This CDR3 has 12 residues. Trimming pared 8 bases from V and 5 bases from J, leaving 9 bases between. The CDR3 bases are TGTGCCAGCTCCCGTCCGAATGAAAAACTGTTTTTT. It codes for CASSRPNEKLFF.

This clonotype came up many times. CDR3 in DNA: TGCGCCAGCAGCTTGGGCGGGACTCAGCGTACCGAGACCCAGTACTTC. It yields the protein CASSLGGTQRTETQYF. The rearrangement links TRBV5-1 to TRBJ2-5, with D possibly TRBD2 on 6 matching bases. This CDR3 has 16 residues. In germline, CDR1 is SGHRS, CDR2 YFSETQ. V gave up 0 bases and J gave up 5 bases, with 17 bases separating them.

Many counts were recorded for this clonotype. The genes are TRBV20-1 and TRBJ1-5, with 7 positions matching TRBD1. CDR3 size: 17 residues. V shed 3 bases and J 0 bases; nucleotides not matched to a gene: 11. The germline V gene has CDR1 DFQATT and CDR2 SNEGSKA (reference sequence). In DNA form, the CDR3 reads TGCAGTGCTAGCAAACAACCGACAGGGAATAGCAATCAGCCCCAGCATTTT. This sequence encodes CSASKQPTGNSNQPQHF.

This clonotype was picked up many times. J is TRBJ2-7 and V is TRBV10-3, with D possibly being TRBD1 (6 bases). Deletions cut 7 bases from V and 3 bases from J, with 16 bases between. Per germline, CDR1 ENHRY and CDR2 SYGVKD. The CDR3 has 14 residues. The chain's CDR3 is CAIKEDSNVYEQYF. In nucleotides, the CDR3 is TGTGCCATCAAGGAGGACAGCAATGTCTACGAGCAGTACTTC.

This clonotype showed up many times. V and J are TRBV5-1 and TRBJ1-1; D unclear. The CDR3 has 13 residues. Germline V CDR1 and CDR2: SGHRS, YFSETQ. V dropped 4 bases and J dropped 0 bases, with 7 bases sitting between them. This CDR3 is CASSRTLNTEAFF. CDR3 coding DNA: TGCGCCAGCAGCCGAACACTGAACACTGAAGCTTTCTTT.

This clonotype occurred many times. The V call is TRBV20-1, the J call TRBJ1-4, with D perhaps matching TRBD1 (5 bases). Trimming shortened V by 0 bases and J by 6 bases, and 17 bases separated the two germline ends. The CDR3 runs to 16 residues. CDR1 is DFQATT, CDR2 SNEGSKA, per germline (reference sequence). The CDR3 loop reads CSARDNAGLRDEKLFF. CDR3 DNA: TGCAGTGCTAGAGATAACGCGGGGCTTCGGGATGAAAAACTGTTTTTT.

The sample holds many counts of this clonotype. This chain uses TRBV25-1 with TRBJ2-1, with D uncertain. The CDR3 has 11 residues. From germline, CDR1 is MGHDK and CDR2 SYGVNS. V lost 1 base and J 15 bases, leaving 10 bases between the germline ends. For the CDR3, the DNA is TGTGCCAGCAGTGAATCATGGGCTTGGTTCTTC. Encoded protein: CASSESWAWFF.

This clonotype was recorded at least ten times. The chain combines TRBV20-1 with TRBJ1-5; TRBD1 might be the D (6 bases). V was clipped by 6 bases and J by 6 bases, with 15 bases between them. The CDR3 has 13 amino acids. The germline gives CDR1 DFQATT, CDR2 SNEGSKA (reference sequence). Written as DNA, the CDR3 is TGCAGTGCCCCACAGGGAGAGGGTCAGCCCCAGCATTTT. Translating it yields CSAPQGEGQPQHF.